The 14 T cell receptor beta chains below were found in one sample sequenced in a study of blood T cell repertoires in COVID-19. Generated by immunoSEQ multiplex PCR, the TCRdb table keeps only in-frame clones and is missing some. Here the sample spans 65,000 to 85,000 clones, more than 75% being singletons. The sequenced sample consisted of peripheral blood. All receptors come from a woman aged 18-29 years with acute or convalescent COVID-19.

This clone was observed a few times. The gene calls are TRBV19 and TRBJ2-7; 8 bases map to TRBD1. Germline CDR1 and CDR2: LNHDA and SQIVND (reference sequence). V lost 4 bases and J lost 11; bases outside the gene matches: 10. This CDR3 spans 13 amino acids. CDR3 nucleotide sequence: TGTGCCAGTAGTACAGGGGGCAGATCGGGGAAGTACTTC. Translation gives CASSTGGRSGKYF.

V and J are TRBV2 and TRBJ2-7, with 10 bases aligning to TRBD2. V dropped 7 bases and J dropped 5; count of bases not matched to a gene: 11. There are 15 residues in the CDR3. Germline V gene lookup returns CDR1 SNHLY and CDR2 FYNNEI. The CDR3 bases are TGTGCCAGCATCCTACCGGGACTAGCGATGGACGAGCAGTACTTC. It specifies CASILPGLAMDEQYF.

The CDR3 region has the DNA TGTGCCAGCAGCTTAATCTTCGGCAGGAAGTTTTGGTCGGACACTGAAGCTTTCTTT. It is translated as CASSLIFGRKFWSDTEAFF. This chain links TRBV7-7 with TRBJ1-1; D gene ambiguous. Germline loops: CDR1 SSHAT, CDR2 FNYEAQ (reference sequence). Trimming left V 2 bases short and J 3 bases short, with 25 bases between. CDR3 size: 19 residues. The whole variable domain, filled in from reference TRBV7-7 and TRBJ1-1, reads GAGVSQSPRYKVTKRGQDVTLRCDPISSHATLYWYQQALGQGPEFLTYFNYEAQPDKSGLPSDRFSAERPEGSISTLTIQRTEQRDSAMYRCASSLIFGRKFWSDTEAFFGQGTRLTVV.

The CDR3 DNA sequence: TGTGCCAGCAGCAGATTCGTGTCGACAGGGGGCGACCACAATGAGCAGTTCTTC. Protein product: CASSRFVSTGGDHNEQFF. V and J are TRBV7-9 and TRBJ2-1; 10 nucleotides match TRBD1. The CDR3 has 18 residues. J lost 5 bases, V lost 5 bases, and 15 bases had no gene match. Germline V lookup: CDR1 SEHNR, CDR2 FQNEAQ (reference sequence).

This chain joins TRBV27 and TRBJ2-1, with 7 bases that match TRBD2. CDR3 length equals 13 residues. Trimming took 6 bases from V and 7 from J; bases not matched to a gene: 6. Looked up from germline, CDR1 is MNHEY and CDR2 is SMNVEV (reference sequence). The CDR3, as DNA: TGTGCCAGCAGCACGGCGGGAGAAAATGAGCAGTTCTTC. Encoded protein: CASSTAGENEQFF.

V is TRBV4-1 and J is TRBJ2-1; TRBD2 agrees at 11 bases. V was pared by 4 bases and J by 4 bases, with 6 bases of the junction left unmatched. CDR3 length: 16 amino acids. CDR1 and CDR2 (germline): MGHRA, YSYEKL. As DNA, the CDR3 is TGCGCCAGCAGCCCAATAGCGGGAGGGGAGTACAATGAGCAGTTCTTC. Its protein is CASSPIAGGEYNEQFF.

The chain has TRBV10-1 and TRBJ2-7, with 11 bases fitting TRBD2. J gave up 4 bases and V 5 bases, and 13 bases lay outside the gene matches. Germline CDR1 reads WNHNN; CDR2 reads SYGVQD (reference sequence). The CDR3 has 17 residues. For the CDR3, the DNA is TGCGCCAGCAGTCCGCACCAACTAGCGGGAGACCTTTACGAGCAGTACTTC. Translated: CASSPHQLAGDLYEQYF.

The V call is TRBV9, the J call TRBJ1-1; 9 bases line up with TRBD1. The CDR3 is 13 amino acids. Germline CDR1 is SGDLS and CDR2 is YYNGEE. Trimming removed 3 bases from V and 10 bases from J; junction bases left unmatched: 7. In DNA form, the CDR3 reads TGTGCCAGCAGCGCGCTAACAGGGGGCAGAGCTTTCTTT. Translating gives CASSALTGGRAFF.

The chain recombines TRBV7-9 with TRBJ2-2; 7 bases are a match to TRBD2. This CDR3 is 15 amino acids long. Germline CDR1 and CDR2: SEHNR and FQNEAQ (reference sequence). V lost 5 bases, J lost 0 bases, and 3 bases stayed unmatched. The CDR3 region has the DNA TGTGCCAGCAGCCGAGCGGGGACGAACACCGGGGAGCTGTTTTTT. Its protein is CASSRAGTNTGELFF.

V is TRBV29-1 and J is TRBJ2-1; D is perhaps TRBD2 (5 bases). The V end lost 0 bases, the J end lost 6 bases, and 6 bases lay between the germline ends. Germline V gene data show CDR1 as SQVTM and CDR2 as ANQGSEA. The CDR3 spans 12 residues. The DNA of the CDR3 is TGCAGCGTTGAAGAAACTAGCAATGAGCAGTTCTTC. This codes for CSVEETSNEQFF.

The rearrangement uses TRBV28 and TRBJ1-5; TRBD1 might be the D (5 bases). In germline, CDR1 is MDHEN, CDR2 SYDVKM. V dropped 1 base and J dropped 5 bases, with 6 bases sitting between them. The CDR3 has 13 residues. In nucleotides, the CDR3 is TGTGCCAGCAGTTTATTCAGGGATCAGCCCCAGCATTTT. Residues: CASSLFRDQPQHF.

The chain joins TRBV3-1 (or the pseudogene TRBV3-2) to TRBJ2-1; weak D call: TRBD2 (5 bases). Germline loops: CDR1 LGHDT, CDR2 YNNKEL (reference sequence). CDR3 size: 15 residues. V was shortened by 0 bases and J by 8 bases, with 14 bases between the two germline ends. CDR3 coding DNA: TGTGCCAGCAGCCAAGAAGCCGGGGATCTTTATGAGCAGTTCTTC. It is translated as CASSQEAGDLYEQFF.

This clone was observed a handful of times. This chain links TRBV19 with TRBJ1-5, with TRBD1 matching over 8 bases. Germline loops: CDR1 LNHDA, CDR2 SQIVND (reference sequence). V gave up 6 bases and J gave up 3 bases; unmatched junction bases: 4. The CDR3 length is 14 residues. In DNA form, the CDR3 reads TGTGCCAGTAGCGACAGGGGACCCAATCAGCCCCAGCATTTT. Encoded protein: CASSDRGPNQPQHF.

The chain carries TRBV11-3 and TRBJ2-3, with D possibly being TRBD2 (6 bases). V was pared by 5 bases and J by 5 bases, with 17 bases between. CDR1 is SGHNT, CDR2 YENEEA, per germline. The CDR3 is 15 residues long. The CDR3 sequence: CASSLRGGPGDTQYF. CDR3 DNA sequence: TGTGCCAGCAGCCTCAGAGGAGGGCCCGGAGATACGCAGTATTTT.